The following is a TCR beta chain sequence with its context. Its target is not known. This sample was taken from a study of shared clonotypes between healthy human individuals. General observations from the study: Specimens sampled were limited to blood, with tissue repertoires likely differing. The study's rarefaction showed incomplete sorted-subset sequencing despite large depth.

This was a deep-level run. Investigators spread the genomic DNA of each subset evenly over several immunoSEQ plates. TCRdb's table, derived via immunoSEQ multiplex PCR, lists solely in-frame clones and lacks some. The sample includes a few million clones, 90% to 95% of them seen just once. The TCR was taken from a young man in good health. Sequencing was performed on naive CD4+ T cells sorted from blood. As to subset: CD45RA+ positively selected.

CDR3 in DNA: TGCGCCAGCAGCTTGGCAGGGCAGGCTGGAAACACCATATATTTT. It is translated as CASSLAGQAGNTIYF. This chain connects TRBV5-1 to TRBJ1-3; TRBD1 might be the D (5 bases). CDR3 length equals 15 residues. Trimming removed 0 bases at V and 2 bases at J, with 9 bases between. Germline V lookup: CDR1 SGHRS, CDR2 YFSETQ.